Shown below are 13 T cell receptor beta chains from a single sample sequenced in a study of T-cell reconstitution after alpha-beta-depleted transplantation in children. As it was prepared, the TCRbeta library received unique molecular identifiers. From the PCR reads, TCRdb called clonotypes with MiXCR, one entry per CDR3 protein. The sample has 500,000 to 600,000 distinct CDR3 sequences, 15% to 20% seen once. This material consisted of PBMCs from the stem cell graft donor, taken from the stem cell graft. The source is a human donor who donated a stem cell graft to a child with acute lymphoblastic leukemia.

For the CDR3, the DNA is TGCAGTGCTAGAGGACTAGCGGGAGGTAGCGAGCAGTACTTC. Translation gives CSARGLAGGSEQYF. The gene calls are TRBV20-1 and TRBJ2-7; 13 bases fit TRBD2. Germline V gives CDR1 DFQATT, CDR2 SNEGSKA (reference sequence). The length of the CDR3 is 14 residues. Trimming took 1 base from V and 6 from J; bases not matched to a gene: 3.

J is TRBJ1-6 and V is TRBV2; TRBD1 might be the D (5 bases). The germline gives CDR1 SNHLY, CDR2 FYNNEI. This CDR3 is built from 13 residues. V lost 3 bases, J lost 14 bases, and 14 bases lay in between. In DNA, the CDR3 is TGTGCCAGCAGTGATTATCCAGGGTTCACCCTCCACTTT. It is translated as CASSDYPGFTLHF.

This clonotype was seen a few times. The chain recombines TRBV29-1 with TRBJ2-1, with 8 bases matching TRBD2. The CDR3 length is 11 residues. The V and J ends lost 8 bases and 13 bases, in that order; junction bases with no gene match: 10. Germline loops: CDR1 SQVTM, CDR2 ANQGSEA. The CDR3 bases are TGCAGCCCCCGTAGCGGGGCCGCCCAGTTCTTC. This sequence encodes CSPRSGAAQFF.

This clonotype was counted a few times. The V gene is TRBV20-1, the J gene TRBJ2-3; TRBD2 matches at 14 bases. With V trimmed by 5 bases and J by 5 bases, 6 bases remained unmatched. The CDR3 runs to 15 residues. Germline CDR1 reads DFQATT; CDR2 reads SNEGSKA (reference sequence). CDR3 bases: TGCAGTGCTGCCGGGACTAGCGGGGGCATAGATACGCAGTATTTT. This sequence encodes CSAAGTSGGIDTQYF.

The chain couples TRBV5-1 to TRBJ2-3, with D tentatively TRBD1 (6 bases). The CDR3 length is 18 residues. Germline V gene sequence: CDR1 SGHRS, CDR2 YFSETQ. Trimming cost V 2 bases and J 5 bases, with 24 bases left between them. The CDR3 here is CASSFSSPTGLLKDTQYF. CDR3 nucleotide sequence: TGCGCCAGCAGCTTTTCATCACCCACAGGGCTTTTGAAAGATACGCAGTATTTT.

This CDR3 is CSARDRIWTGGMNTEAFF. The CDR3 DNA follows: TGCAGTGCTAGAGATAGGATATGGACAGGGGGGATGAACACTGAAGCTTTCTTT. The chain has TRBV20-1 and TRBJ1-1; 10 bases are a match to TRBD1. The CDR3 has 18 amino acids. The J segment lost 0 bases and the V segment lost 0 bases, leaving 10 bases of the junction unmatched. CDR1 is DFQATT, CDR2 SNEGSKA, per germline (reference sequence).

This clonotype was seen only a few times. One end of the junction varies from germline; a read error may be responsible. The V gene is TRBV27, the J gene TRBJ2-7, with 10 positions matching TRBD2. CDR3 length: 15 amino acids. The germline gives CDR1 MNHEY, CDR2 SMNVEV (reference sequence). In nucleotides, the CDR3 is TGTGCCAGCAGGCCTGGGACTAGCGTGATGTACGTGCAGTACTTC. Amino acid sequence: CASRPGTSVMYVQYF.

V gene TRBV7-3 combines with J gene TRBJ2-7, with a weak D call TRBD2 (5 bases). The CDR3 loop spans 15 amino acids. Germline loops: CDR1 SGHTA, CDR2 FQGTGA. Trimming stripped 6 bases from V and 1 base from J, with 16 bases between. DNA of the CDR3: TGTGCCAGCAGGGCGGGCGCGGGTCCTTCCTACGAGCAGTACTTC. Translating it yields CASRAGAGPSYEQYF.

The chain recombines TRBV5-4 with TRBJ2-1; TRBD1 is a possible D gene (5 bases). V was shortened by 4 bases and J by 9 bases, with 11 bases between the two germline ends. This CDR3 spans 12 amino acids. Germline lookup yields CDR1 SGHNT and CDR2 YYREEE (reference sequence). The CDR3 DNA reads as TGTGCCAGCAGCACGGACATTGGTGAGCAGTTCTTC. This codes for CASSTDIGEQFF.

This clonotype was picked up a small number of times. The J gene is TRBJ2-7, the V gene TRBV27, with D uncertain. V dropped 2 bases and J dropped 2 bases, with 13 bases sitting between them. This CDR3 is built from 15 residues. CDR1 and CDR2 from the germline V gene are MNHEY and SMNVEV (reference sequence). The CDR3 region is CASSLGPARTYEQYF. The CDR3 bases are TGTGCCAGCAGTTTAGGGCCCGCCCGGACCTACGAGCAGTACTTC.

The chain employs TRBV12-3 or TRBV12-4 and TRBJ1-2; D unclear. This CDR3 has 12 amino acids. Trimming shortened V by 6 bases and J by 8 bases, and 13 bases separated the two germline ends. The CDR3 nucleotides are TGTGCCAGCAGGCGCAAACGGTTGGGCTACACCTTC. This encodes CASRRKRLGYTF.

V is TRBV5-1 and J is TRBJ2-1, with TRBD2 identical over 9 bases. Trimming cost V 0 bases and J 4 bases; bases outside gene matches: 5. The CDR3 consists of 16 residues. Looked up from germline, CDR1 is SGHRS and CDR2 is YFSETQ. CDR3 region: CASSLEASGVYNEQFF. CDR3 in DNA: TGCGCCAGCAGCTTGGAGGCTAGCGGGGTATACAATGAGCAGTTCTTC.

The chain recombines TRBV12-3 or TRBV12-4 with TRBJ1-1; TRBD1 is a possible D gene (5 bases). The CDR3 has 17 residues. V lost 7 bases, J lost 1 base, and 22 bases lay in between. CDR3 amino acids: CASTTYSWGERNTEAFF. CDR3 in DNA: TGTGCCAGCACAACGTACTCCTGGGGGGAGAGGAACACTGAAGCTTTCTTT.